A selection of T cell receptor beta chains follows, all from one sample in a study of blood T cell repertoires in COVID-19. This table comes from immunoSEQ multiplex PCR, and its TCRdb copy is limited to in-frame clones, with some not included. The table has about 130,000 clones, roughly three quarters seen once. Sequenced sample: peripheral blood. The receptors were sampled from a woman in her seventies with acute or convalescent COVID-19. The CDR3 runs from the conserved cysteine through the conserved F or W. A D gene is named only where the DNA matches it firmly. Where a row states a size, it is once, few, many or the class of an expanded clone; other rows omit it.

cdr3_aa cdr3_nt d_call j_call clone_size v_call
CASSIDAGGLSNQPQHF TGTGCCAGTAGTATAGATGCGGGGGGCCTGAGCAATCAGCCCCAGCATTTT - TRBJ1-5 once TRBV19
CASSQNGQGNSPLHF TGTGCCAGCAGCCAGAACGGACAGGGAAATTCACCCCTCCACTTT TRBD1 TRBJ1-6 few TRBV7-2
CASSAFRGGPAEAFF TGTGCCAGCAGTGCCTTTCGGGGGGGTCCAGCTGAAGCTTTCTTT - TRBJ1-1 - TRBV27
CASSGEDPGGDEQFF TGTGCCAGCAGCGGAGAGGACCCGGGGGGGGATGAGCAGTTCTTC TRBD2 TRBJ2-1 - TRBV9
CASSLSGRTDTQYF TGCGCCAGCAGCCTTAGCGGGCGCACAGATACGCAGTATTTT TRBD2 TRBJ2-3 - TRBV5-1
CASSLAPDTSLFYGYTF TGTGCCAGCAGCTTAGCCCCCGACACCTCCCTATTCTATGGCTACACCTTC - TRBJ1-2 - TRBV7-2
CASSFGGFEQYF TGTGCCAGCAGCTTCGGAGGGTTCGAGCAGTACTTC - TRBJ2-7 many TRBV5-4
CASSFQGPNYGYTF TGTGCCAGCAGCTTTCAGGGCCCAAACTATGGCTACACCTTC - TRBJ1-2 - TRBV5-5
CASSQDGGVMSKNIQYF TGTGCCAGCAGCCAAGATGGGGGGGTAATGTCCAAAAACATTCAGTACTTC TRBD2 TRBJ2-4 - TRBV3-1/TRBV3-2
CASSGLQGVSYNEQFF TGTGCCAGCAGCGGTCTCCAGGGGGTCTCCTACAATGAGCAGTTCTTC TRBD1 TRBJ2-1 - TRBV2
CASSLTGGSGTEAFF TGTGCCAGCAGCTTGACAGGGGGAAGTGGGACTGAAGCTTTCTTT TRBD1 TRBJ1-1 - TRBV5-5
CASSYFRDTEAFF TGTGCCAGCAGTTATTTCCGGGACACTGAAGCTTTCTTT - TRBJ1-1 - TRBV11-2
CASGGGRETQYF TGTGCCAGCGGCGGGGGAAGGGAGACCCAGTACTTC TRBD2 TRBJ2-5 few TRBV5-6
CASSPGGTSGDAGELFF TGTGCCAGCAGCCCGGGAGGGACTAGCGGGGATGCCGGGGAGCTGTTTTTT TRBD2 TRBJ2-2 - TRBV5-8
CASSLSISGTDTQYF TGTGCCAGCAGCTTATCGATTAGCGGCACAGATACGCAGTATTTT - TRBJ2-3 - TRBV7-2
CASSPRGISGGKDTQYF TGTGCCAGCAGCCCAAGAGGGATTAGCGGGGGTAAGGATACGCAGTATTTT TRBD2 TRBJ2-3 - TRBV9
CASSVALRGGADGYTF TGTGCCAGCAGCGTAGCCTTGAGGGGGGGGGCTGATGGCTACACCTTC - TRBJ1-2 - TRBV9
CASSLDRVGNTIYF TGCGCCAGCAGCCTAGACAGGGTTGGAAACACCATATATTTT TRBD1 TRBJ1-3 many TRBV5-1
CASSVGRDSGTDTQYF TGTGCCAGCAGCGTAGGAAGGGACAGTGGCACAGATACGCAGTATTTT TRBD1 TRBJ2-3 few TRBV9
CASRRQGNTEAFF TGTGCCAGCAGACGACAGGGAAACACTGAAGCTTTCTTT TRBD1 TRBJ1-1 few TRBV2
CASSRGSSYNEQFF TGTGCCAGCAGCAGGGGAAGCTCCTACAATGAGCAGTTCTTC - TRBJ2-1 - TRBV7-2
CASSLGLAEKNIQYF TGCGCCAGCAGCTTGGGGCTAGCCGAGAAAAACATTCAGTACTTC - TRBJ2-4 - TRBV5-1
CASRATGRGDTGELFF TGTGCCAGCAGGGCCACGGGCAGGGGAGATACCGGGGAGCTGTTTTTT - TRBJ2-2 - TRBV5-8
CASSLAGAGPNQPQHF TGTGCCAGCAGCTTAGCAGGGGCAGGGCCCAATCAGCCCCAGCATTTT - TRBJ1-5 - TRBV7-9
CASSGQGALTGANVLTF TGTGCCAGCAGTGGGCAGGGGGCGCTAACTGGGGCCAACGTCCTGACTTTC TRBD1 TRBJ2-6 - TRBV6-1
CASSRDAGSSYNEQFF TGTGCCAGCAGCCGTGACGCGGGGAGCTCCTACAATGAGCAGTTCTTC - TRBJ2-1 - TRBV7-2
CASSLFETGSEQYF TGCGCCAGCAGCCTATTCGAGACAGGGTCCGAGCAGTACTTC TRBD1 TRBJ2-7 - TRBV5-1
CARPERGRRNQPQHF TGCGCCAGGCCTGAGAGGGGGCGGCGGAATCAGCCCCAGCATTTT TRBD1 TRBJ1-5 - TRBV5-1
CASSDMAGVETQYF TGTGCCAGCAGTGATATGGCGGGAGTGGAGACCCAGTACTTC TRBD2 TRBJ2-5 - TRBV6-1
CASSEMVRRARNEQFF TGTGCCAGCAGTGAAATGGTTAGGCGGGCGAGAAATGAGCAGTTCTTC - TRBJ2-1 few TRBV2
CASSMGRETQYF TGTGCCAGTAGTATGGGGCGAGAGACCCAGTACTTC - TRBJ2-5 - TRBV19
CATSERTGEETQYF TGTGCCACCAGTGAGCGGACAGGGGAAGAGACCCAGTACTTC TRBD1 TRBJ2-5 - TRBV24-1
CASRPTGGSPLHF TGTGCCAGCAGGCCTACAGGGGGATCACCCCTCCACTTT TRBD1 TRBJ1-6 - TRBV2
CASSLSGSTTDTQYF TGCGCCAGCAGCTTGTCCGGGTCAACGACAGATACGCAGTATTTT - TRBJ2-3 - TRBV5-1
CASSRIRDRGHHEQYF TGTGCCAGCAGTCGTATCCGGGACAGGGGGCACCACGAGCAGTACTTC TRBD1 TRBJ2-7 - TRBV28
CASSLSGGYGYTF TGTGCCAGCAGTTTGTCCGGGGGCTATGGCTACACCTTC - TRBJ1-2 - TRBV12-3/TRBV12-4
CASSTQGGGRTEAFF TGTGCCAGTTCAACCCAAGGGGGGGGAAGGACTGAAGCTTTCTTT - TRBJ1-1 few TRBV6-5
CTIGGTPNTEAFF TGCACCATTGGGGGGACCCCGAACACTGAAGCTTTCTTT - TRBJ1-1 - TRBV29-1